In its sample, the clone carrying this T cell receptor beta chain was seen many times. Antigen unknown. V was shortened by 6 bases and J by 6 bases, with 9 bases between the two germline ends. CDR1 WNHNN and CDR2 SYGVQD come from the germline V gene (reference sequence). The CDR3 consists of 12 residues. The data derive from a study of T cells in Graves' hyperthyroidism and ophthalmopathy. Across the whole study: It was at initial diagnosis, before any treatment, that peripheral blood was collected. Study-level results: Most clonotypes that expanded in the thyroid above 0.001 also showed up in blood. Ophthalmopathy was separated from stable hyperthyroidism by a 13 V-J model.

RNA transcripts provided the source from which TCR beta CDR3 regions were amplified. A set of HTBI primers served as the primers for a first-round RT-PCR of the TCR CDR3. MiXCR, run by TCRdb on the multiplex PCR reads, gives a single entry per CDR3 protein. The sample holds about 410,000 distinct CDR3 sequences; roughly 14% are singletons and the top ten take roughly 13%. Exclusions: uncontrolled infection, other autoimmune disease, pregnancy, lactation. The rearrangement joins TRBV10-1 to TRBJ2-1; possibly TRBD2 for D (6 bases). The material sequenced was blood. This receptor was taken from a man younger than 35 with Graves' ophthalmopathy. Here the CDR3 DNA reads TGCGCCAGCAGGGGTAGCGGCAATGAGCAGTTCTTC. This sequence encodes CASRGSGNEQFF.